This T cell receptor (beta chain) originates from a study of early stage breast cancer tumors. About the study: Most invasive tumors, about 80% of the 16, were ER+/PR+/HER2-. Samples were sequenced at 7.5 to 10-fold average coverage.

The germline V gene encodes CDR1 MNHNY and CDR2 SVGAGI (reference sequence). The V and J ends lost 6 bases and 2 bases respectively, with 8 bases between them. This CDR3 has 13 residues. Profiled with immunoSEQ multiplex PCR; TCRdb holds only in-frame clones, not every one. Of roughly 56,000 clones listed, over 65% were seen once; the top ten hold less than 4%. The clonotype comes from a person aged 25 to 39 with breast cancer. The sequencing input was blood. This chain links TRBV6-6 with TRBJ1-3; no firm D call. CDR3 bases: TGTGCCAGCAGGGTCCAGGCTGGAAACACCATATATTTT. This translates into CASRVQAGNTIYF.